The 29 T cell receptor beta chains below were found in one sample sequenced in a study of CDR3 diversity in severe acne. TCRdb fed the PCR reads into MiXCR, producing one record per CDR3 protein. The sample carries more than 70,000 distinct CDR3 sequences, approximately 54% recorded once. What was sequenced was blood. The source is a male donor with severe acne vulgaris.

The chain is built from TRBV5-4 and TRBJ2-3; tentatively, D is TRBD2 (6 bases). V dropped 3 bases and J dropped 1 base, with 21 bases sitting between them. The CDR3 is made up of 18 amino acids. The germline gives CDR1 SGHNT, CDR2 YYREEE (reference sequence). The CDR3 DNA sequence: TGTGCCAGCAGCTCACAACTGGGGGGTACCCTCGGCACAGATACGCAGTATTTT. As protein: CASSSQLGGTLGTDTQYF.

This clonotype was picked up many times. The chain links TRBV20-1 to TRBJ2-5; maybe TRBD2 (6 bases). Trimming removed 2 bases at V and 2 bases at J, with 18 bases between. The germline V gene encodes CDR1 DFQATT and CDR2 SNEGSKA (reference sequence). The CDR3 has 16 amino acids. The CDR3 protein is CSARRGGAGGQETQYF. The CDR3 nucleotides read TGCAGTGCTAGACGCGGCGGGGCTGGTGGGCAAGAGACCCAGTACTTC.

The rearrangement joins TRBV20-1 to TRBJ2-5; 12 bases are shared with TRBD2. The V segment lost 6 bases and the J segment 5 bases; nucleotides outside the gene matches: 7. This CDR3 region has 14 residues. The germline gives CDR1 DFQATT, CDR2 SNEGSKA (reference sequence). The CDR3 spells CSAPSGRGWETQYF. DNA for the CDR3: TGCAGTGCACCTAGCGGGAGGGGGTGGGAGACCCAGTACTTC.

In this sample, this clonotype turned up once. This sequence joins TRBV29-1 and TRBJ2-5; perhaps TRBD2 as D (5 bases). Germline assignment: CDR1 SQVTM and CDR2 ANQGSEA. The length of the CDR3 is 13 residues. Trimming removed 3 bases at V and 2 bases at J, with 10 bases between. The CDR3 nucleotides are TGCAGCGTTGAGTGGGGAGAACAAGAGACCCAGTACTTC. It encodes CSVEWGEQETQYF.

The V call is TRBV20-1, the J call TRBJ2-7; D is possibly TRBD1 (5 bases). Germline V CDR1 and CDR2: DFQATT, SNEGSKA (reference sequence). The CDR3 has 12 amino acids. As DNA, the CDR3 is TGCAGCCTTTCTGCAGGGTATAACGAGCAGTACTTC. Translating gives CSLSAGYNEQYF.

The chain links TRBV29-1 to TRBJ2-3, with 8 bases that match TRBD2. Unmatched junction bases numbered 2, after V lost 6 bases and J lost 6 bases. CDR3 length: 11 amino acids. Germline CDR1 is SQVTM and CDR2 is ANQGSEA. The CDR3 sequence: CSVRLADTQYF. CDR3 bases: TGCAGCGTCAGACTAGCGGATACGCAGTATTTT.

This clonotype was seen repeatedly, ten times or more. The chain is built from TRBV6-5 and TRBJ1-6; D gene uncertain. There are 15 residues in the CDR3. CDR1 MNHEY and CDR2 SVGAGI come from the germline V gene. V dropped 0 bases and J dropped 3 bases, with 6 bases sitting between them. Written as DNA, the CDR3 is TGTGCCAGCAGTTACTCCCAAGACTATAATTCACCCCTCCACTTT. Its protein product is CASSYSQDYNSPLHF.

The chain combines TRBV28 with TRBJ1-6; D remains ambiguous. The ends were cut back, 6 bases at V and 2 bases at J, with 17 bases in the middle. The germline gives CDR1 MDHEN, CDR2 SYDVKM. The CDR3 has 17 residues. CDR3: CASSPGRRDPYNSPLHF. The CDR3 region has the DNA TGTGCCAGCAGCCCCGGCAGGAGGGATCCCTATAATTCACCCCTCCACTTT.

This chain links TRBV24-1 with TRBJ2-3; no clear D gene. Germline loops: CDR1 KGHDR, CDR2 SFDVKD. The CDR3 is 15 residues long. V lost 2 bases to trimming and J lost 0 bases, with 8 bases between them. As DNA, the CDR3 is TGTGCCACCAGTGATTACGCTAGTAGCACAGATACGCAGTATTTT. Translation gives CATSDYASSTDTQYF.

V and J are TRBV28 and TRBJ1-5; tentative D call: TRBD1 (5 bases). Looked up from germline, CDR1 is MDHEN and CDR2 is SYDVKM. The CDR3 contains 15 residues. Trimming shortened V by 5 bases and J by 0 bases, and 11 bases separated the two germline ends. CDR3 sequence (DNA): TGTGCCAGCAGTCTCCAGGGCCATAGCAATCAGCCCCAGCATTTT. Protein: CASSLQGHSNQPQHF.

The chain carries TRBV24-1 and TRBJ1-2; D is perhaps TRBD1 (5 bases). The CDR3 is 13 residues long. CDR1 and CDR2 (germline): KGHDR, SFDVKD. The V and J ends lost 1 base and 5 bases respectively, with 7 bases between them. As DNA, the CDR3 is TGTGCCACCAGTGATTTAGAGGGGTATGGCTACACCTTC. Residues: CATSDLEGYGYTF.

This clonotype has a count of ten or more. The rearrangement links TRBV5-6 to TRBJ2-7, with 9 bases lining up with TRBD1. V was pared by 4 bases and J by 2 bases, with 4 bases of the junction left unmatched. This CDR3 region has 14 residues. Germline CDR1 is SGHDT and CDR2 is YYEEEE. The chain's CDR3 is CASSGGQGTYEQYF. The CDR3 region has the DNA TGTGCCAGCAGCGGGGGACAGGGCACCTACGAGCAGTACTTC.

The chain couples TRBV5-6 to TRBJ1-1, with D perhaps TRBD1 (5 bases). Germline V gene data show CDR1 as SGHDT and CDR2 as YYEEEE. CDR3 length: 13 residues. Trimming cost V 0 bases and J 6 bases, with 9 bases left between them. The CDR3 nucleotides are TGTGCCAGCAGCTTGGGCAGGGAGGCTGAAGCTTTCTTT. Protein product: CASSLGREAEAFF.

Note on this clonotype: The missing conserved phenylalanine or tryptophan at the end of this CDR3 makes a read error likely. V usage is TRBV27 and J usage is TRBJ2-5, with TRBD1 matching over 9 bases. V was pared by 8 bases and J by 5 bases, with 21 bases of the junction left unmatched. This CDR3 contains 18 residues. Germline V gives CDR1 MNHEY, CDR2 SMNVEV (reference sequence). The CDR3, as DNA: TGTGCCAGCTCCCCAGGGACAGGGTCGGTCGTCGGTCGGGAGACCCAGTACTCC. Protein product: CASSPGTGSVVGRETQYS.

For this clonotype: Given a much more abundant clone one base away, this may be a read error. The chain's CDR3 is CSTDPRDGVSGANVLTF. The CDR3 DNA reads TGCAGTACCGACCCCCGGGACGGGGTCTCTGGGGCCAACGTCCTGACTTTC. This chain connects TRBV20-1 to TRBJ2-6; possibly TRBD1 or TRBD2 for D (5 bases each). The CDR3 loop spans 17 amino acids. CDR1 and CDR2 (germline): DFQATT, SNEGSKA (reference sequence). V lost 8 bases and J lost 0, with 20 bases in between.

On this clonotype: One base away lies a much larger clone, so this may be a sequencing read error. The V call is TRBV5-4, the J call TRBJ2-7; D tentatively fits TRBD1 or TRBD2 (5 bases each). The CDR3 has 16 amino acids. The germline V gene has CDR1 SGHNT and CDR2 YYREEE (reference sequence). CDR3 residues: CASSPPPGTEPYERYF. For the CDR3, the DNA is TGTGCCAGCAGCCCACCCCCGGGGACGGAACCCTACGAGCGGTACTTC.

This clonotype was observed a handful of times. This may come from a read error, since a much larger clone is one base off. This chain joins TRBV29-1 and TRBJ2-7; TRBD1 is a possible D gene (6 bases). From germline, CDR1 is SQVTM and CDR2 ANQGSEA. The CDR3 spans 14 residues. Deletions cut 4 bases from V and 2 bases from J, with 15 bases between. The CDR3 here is CSVGDRTVPYEQYF. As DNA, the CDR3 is TGCAGCGTTGGAGATAGGACAGTCCCCTACGAGCAGTACTTC.

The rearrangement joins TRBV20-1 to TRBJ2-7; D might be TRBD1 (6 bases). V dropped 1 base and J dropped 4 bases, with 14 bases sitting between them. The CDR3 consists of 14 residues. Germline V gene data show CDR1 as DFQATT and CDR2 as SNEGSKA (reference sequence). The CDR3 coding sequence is TGCAGTGCTAGAGTACAAGGCAGGGGATACGAGCAGTACTTC. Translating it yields CSARVQGRGYEQYF.

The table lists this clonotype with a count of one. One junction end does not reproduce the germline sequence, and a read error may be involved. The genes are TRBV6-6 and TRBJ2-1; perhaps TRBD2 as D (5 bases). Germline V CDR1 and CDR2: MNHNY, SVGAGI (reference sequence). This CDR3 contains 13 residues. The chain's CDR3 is CASSSPGNNERFF. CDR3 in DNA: TGTGCCAGCAGTTCCCCGGGGAACAATGAGCGGTTCTTC.

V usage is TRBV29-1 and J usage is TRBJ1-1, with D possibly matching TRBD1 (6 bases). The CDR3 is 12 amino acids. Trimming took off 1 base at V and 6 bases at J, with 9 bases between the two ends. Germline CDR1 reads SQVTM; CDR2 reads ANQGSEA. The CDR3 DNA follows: TGCAGCGTTGAAGTCCAGGGGTCTGAAGCTTTCTTT. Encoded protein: CSVEVQGSEAFF.

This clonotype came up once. CDR3 region: CASSSQGMGELFF. CDR3 in DNA: TGTGCCAGCAGTTCTCAGGGAATGGGGGAGCTGTTTTTT. The V and J genes are TRBV2 and TRBJ2-2; maybe TRBD1 (5 bases). V was cut by 5 bases and J by 8 bases, with 12 bases left in between. Germline CDR1 is SNHLY and CDR2 is FYNNEI. This CDR3 is 13 amino acids long.

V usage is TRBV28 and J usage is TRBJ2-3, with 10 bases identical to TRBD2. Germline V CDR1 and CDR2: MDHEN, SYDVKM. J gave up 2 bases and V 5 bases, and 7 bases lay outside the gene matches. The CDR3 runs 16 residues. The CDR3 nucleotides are TGTGCCAGCAGTGCTGCCGGGACTAGCGCCACAGATACGCAGTATTTT. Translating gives CASSAAGTSATDTQYF.

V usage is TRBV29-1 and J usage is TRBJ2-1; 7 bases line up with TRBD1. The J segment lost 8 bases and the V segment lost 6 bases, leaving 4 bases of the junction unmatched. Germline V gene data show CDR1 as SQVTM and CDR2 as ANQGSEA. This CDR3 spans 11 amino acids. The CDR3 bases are TGCAGCGTGACAGGGTGGCATGAGCAGTTCTTC. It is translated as CSVTGWHEQFF.

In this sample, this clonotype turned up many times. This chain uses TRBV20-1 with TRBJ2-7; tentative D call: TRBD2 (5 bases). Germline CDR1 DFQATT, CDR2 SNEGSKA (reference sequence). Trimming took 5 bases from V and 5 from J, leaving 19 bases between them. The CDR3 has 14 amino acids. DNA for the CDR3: TGCAGTGCTTTAAAAGCACCTAGCCACCACGAGCAGTACTTC. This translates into CSALKAPSHHEQYF.

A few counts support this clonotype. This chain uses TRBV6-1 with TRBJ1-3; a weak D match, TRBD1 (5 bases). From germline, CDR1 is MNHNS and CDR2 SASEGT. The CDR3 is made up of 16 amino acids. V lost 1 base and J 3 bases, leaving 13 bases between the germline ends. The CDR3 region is CASSEEAGRSGNTIYF. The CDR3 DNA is TGTGCCAGCAGTGAAGAGGCAGGGCGGAGTGGAAACACCATATATTTT.

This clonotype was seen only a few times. CDR3 sequence reads: CASSKTWTKREPPDTQYF. The CDR3 nucleotides are TGTGCCAGTAGTAAGACCTGGACTAAGCGGGAGCCCCCAGATACGCAGTATTTT. The genes are TRBV19 and TRBJ2-3; TRBD2 matches at 8 bases. This CDR3 spans 18 amino acids. J lost 4 bases, V lost 4 bases, and 16 bases had no gene match. CDR1 LNHDA and CDR2 SQIVND come from the germline V gene (reference sequence). Complete variable domain (other parts from reference TRBV19 and TRBJ2-3): DGGITQSPKYLFRKEGQNVTLSCEQNLNHDAMYWYRQDPGQGLRLIYYSQIVNDFQKGDIAEGYSVSREKKESFPLTVTSAQKNPTAFYLCASSKTWTKREPPDTQYFGPGTRLTVL.

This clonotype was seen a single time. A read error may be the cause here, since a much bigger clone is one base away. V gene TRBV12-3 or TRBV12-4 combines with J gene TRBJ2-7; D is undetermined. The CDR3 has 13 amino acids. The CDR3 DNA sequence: TGTGCCAGCAGTTTTGAAGCTCCCTACGGGCAGTACTTC. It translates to CASSFEAPYGQYF.

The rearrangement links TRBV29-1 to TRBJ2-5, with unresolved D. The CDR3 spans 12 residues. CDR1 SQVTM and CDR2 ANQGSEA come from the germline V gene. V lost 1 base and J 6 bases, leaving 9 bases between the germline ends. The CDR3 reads CSVEAARQTQYF. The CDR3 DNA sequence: TGCAGCGTTGAAGCGGCACGGCAGACCCAGTACTTC.

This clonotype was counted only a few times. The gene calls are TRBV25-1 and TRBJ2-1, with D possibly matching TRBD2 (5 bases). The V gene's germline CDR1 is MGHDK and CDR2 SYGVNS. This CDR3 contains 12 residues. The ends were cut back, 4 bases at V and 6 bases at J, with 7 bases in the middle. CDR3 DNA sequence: TGTGCCAGCAGTGTCGGGATCAATGAGCAGTTCTTC. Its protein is CASSVGINEQFF.